This TCR beta chain was found in a study of T cell repertoires in ileal Crohn's disease. Time point in this sample: proximal margin of the surgical specimen (macroscopically non-inflamed). TCRdb's table, derived via immunoSEQ multiplex PCR, lists solely in-frame clones and lacks some. The table lists thousands of clones, around 80% of them singletons. The TCR was taken from an adult with Crohn's disease. The sequenced sample was ileal tissue.

DNA for the CDR3: TGCGCCAGCAGTCAAAGGCCAGAGCAGTACTTC. As protein: CASSQRPEQYF. The chain uses TRBV23-1 and TRBJ2-7, with D unclear. TRBV23-1 is classed as an ORF, of uncertain function. This CDR3 region has 11 residues. The V end was cut by 2 bases, the J end by 7 bases, with 6 bases between.